This TCR beta chain emerged from a study of a mutant IDH1 vaccine in newly diagnosed glioma. As to time point: week 5, during vaccination. A single vaccine dose contained 300 ug of mutant IDH1 20-mer peptide, and topical imiquimod was used with it. Some clones are missing from TCRdb's copy, which holds only in-frame ones; the method was immunoSEQ multiplex PCR. The sample comprises 25,000 to 30,000 clones, 77% of which are singletons, and roughly a tenth rests with the top ten. About this clone: Its antigen is not known.

Germline V gene data show CDR1 as MNHNS and CDR2 as SASEGT. The CDR3 has 13 amino acids. Trimming cost V 7 bases and J 4 bases, with 11 bases left between them. This TCR was recovered from a man aged 40-49 years with glioma. The input for sequencing was PBMCs, taken from a glioma patient whose treatment included an IDH1 peptide vaccine. The rearrangement joins TRBV6-1 to TRBJ1-3, with TRBD1 as a possible D gene (5 bases). CDR3 coding DNA: TGTGCCAGCATGGGGGAATCCGGAAACACCATATATTTT. The encoded protein is CASMGESGNTIYF.